This T cell receptor beta chain was identified in a study of T cell changes during pregnancy in multiple sclerosis (dated by TCRdb to between 2018 and 2021). Looking at the study overall: In women with multiple sclerosis, the researchers looked at how the T cell repertoire shifted as pregnancy progressed.

As to this clone: Its antigen has not been determined. No much larger clone exists at a distance of one base, and base qualities are not known.

The library was generated by the immunoSEQ multiplex PCR assay. Sourced from immuneACCESS, this table was stored by TCRdb with only in-frame sequences that have V and J called. A share of the clones is absent; for the studies checked, an unresolved V gene accounts for under half, and the remainder has no known explanation. A total of 55,000 to 65,000 clones appear in this sample, about 92% of them only once. The ten largest account for 1.8% of the sample. The CDR1 and CDR2 encoded by the germline V gene are SGHTA and FQGTGA. The CDR3 measures 15 amino acids from cysteine to phenylalanine. Of the read, only the CDR3 DNA is kept; its 45 bases are in frame from base 1. V lost 4 bases and J lost 9 bases, and the count of bases not matched to a germline gene is 3.

The receptor chain draws on TRBV7-3 and TRBJ2-1, and TRBD2 aligns with 16 junction nucleotides. This receptor was obtained from a female donor with multiple sclerosis, enrolled in a pregnancy study. Material: peripheral blood, obtained after pregnancy. The DNA sequence is as follows: TGTGCCAGCAGCTCGGGACTAGCGGGAGGGGGTGAGCAGTTCTTC. The translation is CASSSGLAGGGEQFF.